Presented here are 15 T cell receptor beta chains from one specimen sequenced in a study of shared T cell receptors in the human thymus. Sequencing was performed with immunoSEQ multiplex PCR; in TCRdb, only in-frame clones are kept and a portion is missing. The sample has 720,000 or so clones; 70% to 90% are singletons. In addition, the sample was reused for a study of human thymus T cells.

The source material was thymocytes. The receptors stem from a girl less than two years old with a congenital heart defect.

This clone appeared a single time. V is TRBV10-3 and J is TRBJ1-1; no clear D. CDR1 is ENHRY and CDR2 is SYGVKD in the germline V gene. The CDR3 sequence is 17 residues long. The V end lost 3 bases, the J end lost 0 bases, and 17 bases lay between the germline ends. Here the CDR3 DNA reads TGTGCCATCAGTGAAGTAATGTTTCGGTCACTGAACACTGAAGCTTTCTTT. Translation gives CAISEVMFRSLNTEAFF.

CDR3 amino acids: CASSSTGDSPLHF. The DNA for the CDR3 is TGTGCCAGCAGCTCGACAGGGGATTCACCCCTCCACTTT. The chain recombines TRBV7-2 with TRBJ1-6, with 8 bases aligning to TRBD1. The CDR3 sequence is 13 residues long. V trimming: 4 bases; J trimming: 8 bases; junction bases outside the gene matches: 1. Germline V gives CDR1 SGHTA, CDR2 FQGNSA.

The genes are TRBV5-5 and TRBJ2-5, with 10 bases identical to TRBD1. Trimming took 4 bases from V and 6 from J; bases not matched to a gene: 12. From germline, CDR1 is SGHKS and CDR2 YYEKEE (reference sequence). This CDR3 has 16 amino acids. This CDR3 reads CASSHYRTGGGKTQYF. CDR3 coding DNA: TGTGCCAGCAGCCACTATAGGACAGGGGGAGGGAAGACCCAGTACTTC.

V usage is TRBV5-1 and J usage is TRBJ2-3, with TRBD2 matching 14 bases. This CDR3 spans 16 amino acids. With V trimmed by 0 bases and J by 4 bases, 1 base remained unmatched. Germline V lookup: CDR1 SGHRS, CDR2 YFSETQ. In nucleotides, the CDR3 is TGCGCCAGCAGCTTGGAGACTAGCGGGGGGGCAGATACGCAGTATTTT. This translates into CASSLETSGGADTQYF.

The V gene is TRBV7-3, the J gene TRBJ2-7; TRBD2 agrees at 10 bases. This CDR3 region has 15 residues. Germline-derived CDR1 and CDR2 are SGHTA and FQGTGA. After removal of 0 bases from V and 1 base from J, the junction contained 0 bases not matched to a gene. CDR3 amino acids: CASSLTGLASYEQYF. CDR3 nucleotides: TGTGCCAGCAGCTTAACGGGACTAGCGTCCTACGAGCAGTACTTC.

The J gene is TRBJ2-2, the V gene TRBV5-4, with TRBD1 matching over 7 bases. Germline values: CDR1 SGHNT, CDR2 YYREEE (reference sequence). The CDR3 runs 16 residues. V was clipped by 0 bases and J by 5 bases; unmatched bases: 7. This chain's CDR3 is CASSLARDSGTGELFF. The CDR3 bases are TGTGCCAGCAGCTTGGCTAGGGACAGTGGGACCGGGGAGCTGTTTTTT.

The chain links TRBV5-1 to TRBJ2-7; possible D gene TRBD1, 6 bases. Germline CDR1 SGHRS, CDR2 YFSETQ. Trimming stripped 1 base from V and 7 bases from J, with 12 bases between. The length of the CDR3 is 13 residues. CDR3 sequence: CASSLKGDTEQYF. DNA for the CDR3: TGCGCCAGCAGCTTGAAGGGGGACACTGAGCAGTACTTC. The full variable domain, its missing parts supplied by reference TRBV5-1 and TRBJ2-7, is KAGVTQTPRYLIKTRGQQVTLSCSPISGHRSVSWYQQTPGQGLQFLFEYFSETQRNKGNFPGRFSGRQFSNSRSEMNVSTLELGDSALYLCASSLKGDTEQYFGPGTRLTVT.

The chain couples TRBV15 to TRBJ2-7; D is undetermined. V lost 0 bases and J lost 3, with 27 bases in between. Germline loops: CDR1 LNHNV, CDR2 YYDKDF (reference sequence). The CDR3 totals 20 residues. The CDR3 spells CATSRDEVVRSEDSVYEQYF. The DNA for the CDR3 is TGTGCCACCAGCAGAGATGAGGTTGTCAGATCGGAAGATTCCGTCTACGAGCAGTACTTC.

The chain recombines TRBV30 with TRBJ2-1, with a possible D match to TRBD2 (6 bases). Trimming removed 2 bases from V and 8 bases from J, with 10 bases in between. The CDR3 contains 12 residues. Germline CDR1 and CDR2: GTSNPN and SVGIG (reference sequence). The DNA for the CDR3 is TGTGCCTGGAGTTCCCCGGGGGATGAGCAGTTCTTC. Translating gives CAWSSPGDEQFF. Combining the CDR3 with reference TRBV30 and TRBJ2-1 gives the whole variable domain SQTIHQWPATLVQPVGSPLSLECTVEGTSNPNLYWYRQAAGRGLQLLFYSVGIGQISSEVPQNLSASRPQDRQFILSSKKLLLSDSGFYLCAWSSPGDEQFFGPGTRLTVL.

This clone was counted once. This rearrangement joins TRBV6-5 to TRBJ1-2; possibly TRBD1 for D (5 bases). CDR1 and CDR2 (germline): MNHEY, SVGAGI. The CDR3 covers 14 residues. V was shortened by 6 bases and J by 8 bases, with 19 bases between the two germline ends. The CDR3 loop is CASSPRGVGGGYTF. In nucleotides, the CDR3 is TGTGCCAGCAGCCCCCGAGGTGTCGGGGGGGGCTACACCTTC.

V is TRBV5-8 and J is TRBJ2-7, with D possibly being TRBD1 (6 bases). V lost 3 bases to trimming and J lost 1 base, with 11 bases between them. Germline-derived CDR1 and CDR2 are SGHTS and YDEGEE. The CDR3 is 14 residues long. The CDR3 is CASSCGQSSYEQYF. The CDR3 DNA is TGTGCCAGCAGCTGCGGACAGTCATCCTACGAGCAGTACTTC.

The chain combines TRBV10-3 with TRBJ1-1; D may be TRBD1 (5 bases). V shed 6 bases and J shed 6 bases, with 14 bases lying between them. Per germline, CDR1 ENHRY and CDR2 SYGVKD. The CDR3 is 13 residues long. CDR3 sequence reads: CAIRIRGGSEAFF. DNA of the CDR3: TGTGCCATCAGGATCCGCGGGGGGTCTGAAGCTTTCTTT.

A few counts support this clone. The CDR3 DNA reads TGCAGTGCAGACAGATACGAGCAGTACTTC. Translated, it gives CSADRYEQYF. The chain couples TRBV20-1 to TRBJ2-7, with TRBD1 as a possible D gene (5 bases). The CDR3 is 10 amino acids. Germline V gene data show CDR1 as DFQATT and CDR2 as SNEGSKA (reference sequence). Trimming pared 6 bases from V and 4 bases from J, leaving 7 bases between.

The chain couples TRBV27 to TRBJ1-2; the D gene is possibly TRBD1 (5 bases). Trimming pared 0 bases from V and 12 bases from J, leaving 14 bases between. The CDR3 sequence is 13 residues long. In germline, CDR1 is MNHEY, CDR2 SMNVEV (reference sequence). The DNA of the CDR3 is TGTGCCAGCAGTTTATCGAAGGGGAACAAGAACACCTTC. It is translated as CASSLSKGNKNTF.

The chain couples TRBV5-4 to TRBJ1-2; D might be TRBD1 (6 bases). CDR1 is SGHNT, CDR2 YYREEE, per germline (reference sequence). The CDR3 extends over 15 amino acids. V lost 4 bases, J lost 4 bases, and 17 bases lay in between. This CDR3 is CASSRRDTLGYGYTF. CDR3 coding DNA: TGTGCCAGCAGCCGCCGGGACACCCTTGGCTATGGCTACACCTTC.